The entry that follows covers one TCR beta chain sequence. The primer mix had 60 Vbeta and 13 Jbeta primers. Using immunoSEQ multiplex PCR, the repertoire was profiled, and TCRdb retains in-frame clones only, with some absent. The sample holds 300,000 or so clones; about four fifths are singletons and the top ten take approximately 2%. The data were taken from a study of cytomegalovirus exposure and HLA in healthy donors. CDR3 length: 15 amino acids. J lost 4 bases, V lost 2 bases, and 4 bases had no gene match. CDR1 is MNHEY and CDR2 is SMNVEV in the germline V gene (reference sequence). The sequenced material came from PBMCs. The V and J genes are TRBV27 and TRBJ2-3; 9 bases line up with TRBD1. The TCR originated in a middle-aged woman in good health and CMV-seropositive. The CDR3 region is CASSLTTGGADTQYF. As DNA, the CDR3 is TGTGCCAGCAGTTTAACGACAGGGGGGGCAGATACGCAGTATTTT.